This T cell receptor (beta chain) was sequenced in a study of T cells after yellow fever vaccination. Whole-study results and caveats: Peak timing came faster in the weaker secondary response, day 5 versus 15.

TCR cDNA, made by 5'RACE template switching, carried an added universal primer site and UMIs. TCRdb fed the 5' RACE reads into MiXCR, producing one record per CDR3 protein. The sample lists about 510,000 distinct CDR3 sequences; 21% were seen once. Remarks on this clonotype: The antigen remains unidentified.

V was cut by 9 bases and J by 3 bases, with 15 bases left in between. Germline V gene data show CDR1 as SGHTA and CDR2 as FQGNSA. This CDR3 is 14 amino acids long. The receptor was isolated from a man aged 18 to 30 who received the YFV17D yellow fever vaccine. The V and J genes are TRBV7-2 and TRBJ2-1; D might be TRBD2 (6 bases). Material: PBMCs, obtained 21 days after the first yellow fever vaccination. The DNA of the CDR3 is TGTGCCAGTCGGGACTCCTCTATCTACAATGAGCAGTTCTTC. Protein: CASRDSSIYNEQFF.